This T cell receptor beta chain appears in the sequencing data of a study of cytomegalovirus exposure and HLA in healthy donors. Germline V lookup: CDR1 SGHTA, CDR2 FQGNSA. Trimming removed 5 bases from V and 4 bases from J, with 15 bases in between. The CDR3 sequence is 15 residues long. This PCR relied on a set of 60 Vbeta primers and 13 Jbeta primers. Clones were read by immunoSEQ multiplex PCR, and TCRdb kept only the in-frame ones, dropping some. The sample includes fewer than 200,000 clones, 70% to 80% of them seen just once. The J gene is TRBJ1-3, the V gene TRBV7-2; the D is unclear. This receptor was identified in a man between 35 and 55 years old in good health and CMV-seronegative. What was sequenced was PBMCs. CDR3 DNA sequence: TGTGCCAGCAGCCGATCCCACGGGAGAGGAAACACCATATATTTT. This sequence encodes CASSRSHGRGNTIYF.